Shown below are 28 T cell receptor beta chains from a single sample sequenced in a study of blood T cell repertoires in COVID-19. The assay was immunoSEQ multiplex PCR, and TCRdb's table has in-frame clones only and misses some. The table lists about 220,000 clones, around four fifths of them singletons. The source material was PBMCs or T cells enriched from blood (not recorded which). These receptors all stem from a woman aged 45-65 years who had been exposed to COVID-19.

This clone has just one count. Here the CDR3 reads CASSLKFDRAYNEQFF. The CDR3, as DNA: TGCGCCAGCAGCCTTAAATTCGACAGGGCCTACAATGAGCAGTTCTTC. This rearrangement joins TRBV5-1 to TRBJ2-1, with TRBD1 matching over 7 bases. V lost 4 bases to trimming and J lost 2 bases; unmatched junction nucleotides: 9. CDR3 size: 16 residues. Germline V gene sequence: CDR1 SGHRS, CDR2 YFSETQ. The variable domain in full, with the rest retrieved from reference TRBV5-1 and TRBJ2-1, is KAGVTQTPRYLIKTRGQQVTLSCSPISGHRSVSWYQQTPGQGLQFLFEYFSETQRNKGNFPGRFSGRQFSNSRSEMNVSTLELGDSALYLCASSLKFDRAYNEQFFGPGTRLTVL.

The V gene is TRBV5-5, the J gene TRBJ2-3, with 10 positions matching TRBD1. Germline V CDR1 and CDR2: SGHKS, YYEKEE (reference sequence). With 5 bases clipped from V and 6 bases from J, the junction kept 9 bases outside the gene matches. The CDR3 covers 15 residues. This CDR3 is CASSYRQGASDTQYF. As DNA, the CDR3 is TGTGCCAGCAGTTATAGACAGGGGGCATCGGATACGCAGTATTTT.

The chain recombines TRBV18 with TRBJ2-1; 7 bases agree with TRBD1. With V trimmed by 4 bases and J by 1 base, 13 bases remained unmatched. The CDR3 totals 18 residues. Germline CDR1 KGHSH, CDR2 LQKENI. The CDR3 reads CASSLRGGQRGSYNEQFF. CDR3 in DNA: TGTGCCAGCTCACTGAGAGGGGGCCAGAGGGGATCCTACAATGAGCAGTTCTTC.

The chain is built from TRBV11-2 and TRBJ2-7; perhaps TRBD2 as D (5 bases). The CDR3 has 14 residues. Germline lookup yields CDR1 SGHAT and CDR2 FQNNGV. Trimming stripped 5 bases from V and 5 bases from J, with 16 bases between. The CDR3 here is CASSRLTRVNEQYF. DNA of the CDR3: TGTGCCAGCAGCCGACTGACGAGGGTCAACGAGCAGTACTTC.

The CDR3 here is CAWSLTSGANVLTF. CDR3 sequence (DNA): TGTGCCTGGTCTCTGACATCTGGGGCCAACGTCCTGACTTTC. This sequence joins TRBV30 and TRBJ2-6; no firm D call. The CDR3 contains 14 residues. Germline V gene data show CDR1 as GTSNPN and CDR2 as SVGIG (reference sequence). V was cut by 5 bases and J by 1 base, with 9 bases left in between.

This clone was detected only a few times. The chain combines TRBV6-4 with TRBJ1-3, with D hard to call. This CDR3 contains 14 residues. V lost 7 bases and J 1 base, leaving 11 bases between the germline ends. Germline loops: CDR1 MRHNA, CDR2 SNTAGT. CDR3 loop: CASILGGSGNTIYF. The CDR3 coding sequence is TGTGCCAGCATTCTAGGCGGGTCTGGAAACACCATATATTTT.

This rearrangement joins TRBV19 to TRBJ1-1; 8 bases fit TRBD1. The CDR3 totals 14 residues. Germline assignment: CDR1 LNHDA and CDR2 SQIVND (reference sequence). The V and J ends lost 6 bases and 6 bases, in that order; junction bases with no gene match: 9. CDR3 residues: CASSFGRGLPEAFF. The CDR3 DNA reads TGTGCCAGTAGCTTCGGCAGGGGGCTTCCTGAAGCTTTCTTT. The whole variable domain, remainder taken from reference TRBV19 and TRBJ1-1, is DGGITQSPKYLFRKEGQNVTLSCEQNLNHDAMYWYRQDPGQGLRLIYYSQIVNDFQKGDIAEGYSVSREKKESFPLTVTSAQKNPTAFYLCASSFGRGLPEAFFGQGTRLTVV.

The J gene is TRBJ2-7, the V gene TRBV27; D might be TRBD2 (5 bases). CDR1 and CDR2 from the germline V gene are MNHEY and SMNVEV (reference sequence). The CDR3 covers 16 residues. Trimming left V 3 bases short and J 1 base short, with 16 bases between. For the CDR3, the DNA is TGTGCCAGCAGTTTGGGGAGTGACATTAGTTCCTACGAGCAGTACTTC. Its protein product is CASSLGSDISSYEQYF.

This clone was seen a single time. This CDR3 reads CASSPEAASDTQYF. DNA of the CDR3: TGTGCCAGCAGCCCAGAGGCAGCCTCAGATACGCAGTATTTT. The chain employs TRBV7-6 and TRBJ2-3; D call uncertain. CDR3 length: 14 amino acids. The germline V gene encodes CDR1 SGHVS and CDR2 FNYEAQ. V lost 5 bases to trimming and J lost 4 bases, with 13 bases between them.

V usage is TRBV29-1 and J usage is TRBJ2-7; possibly TRBD1 for D (6 bases). The ends were cut back, 5 bases at V and 0 bases at J, with 8 bases in the middle. Germline CDR1 is SQVTM and CDR2 is ANQGSEA. This CDR3 contains 12 residues. CDR3 loop: CSVWTDSYEQYF. CDR3 DNA sequence: TGCAGCGTTTGGACAGACTCCTACGAGCAGTACTTC.

The sample holds one count of this clone. The V gene is TRBV10-1, the J gene TRBJ1-1, with D maybe TRBD1 (6 bases). CDR3 length equals 14 residues. Trimming took 7 bases from V and 3 from J, leaving 15 bases between them. In germline, CDR1 is WNHNN, CDR2 SYGVQD (reference sequence). CDR3 residues: CASKPDSQHTEAFF. The CDR3 DNA reads TGCGCCAGCAAACCGGACAGTCAGCACACTGAAGCTTTCTTT.

The rearrangement joins TRBV5-4 to TRBJ1-3; D possibly corresponds to TRBD1 (6 bases). Germline assignment: CDR1 SGHNT and CDR2 YYREEE (reference sequence). Trimming stripped 1 base from V and 4 bases from J, with 6 bases between. This CDR3 is built from 13 residues. The CDR3 DNA sequence: TGTGCCAGCAGCTTGACAGGGGGAAACACCATATATTTT. Translated: CASSLTGGNTIYF.

This clone was counted once. This chain links TRBV4-2 with TRBJ2-1, with 15 bases aligning to TRBD2. The CDR3 runs 18 residues. The germline gives CDR1 LGHNA, CDR2 YNFKEQ. V was pared by 2 bases and J by 6 bases, with 8 bases of the junction left unmatched. This CDR3 reads CASSQRGLAGGQGNEQFF. CDR3 nucleotides: TGTGCCAGCAGCCAAAGGGGACTAGCGGGGGGACAAGGCAATGAGCAGTTCTTC.

The CDR3 sequence: CASSLEAGYNYGYTF. In DNA form, the CDR3 reads TGTGCCAGCAGCTTAGAAGCGGGGTATAACTATGGCTACACCTTC. This sequence joins TRBV7-8 and TRBJ1-2; D gene ambiguous. This CDR3 has 15 residues. Trimming left V 1 base short and J 1 base short, with 10 bases between. Germline assignment: CDR1 SGHVS and CDR2 FQNEAQ.

This clone occurred once. The chain is built from TRBV5-4 and TRBJ2-3; 13 bases fit TRBD2. Looked up from germline, CDR1 is SGHNT and CDR2 is YYREEE (reference sequence). V shed 4 bases, J shed 5 bases, and the junction held 7 bases outside the gene matches. This CDR3 spans 16 amino acids. The CDR3 here is CASSLPLAGGVDTQYF. Here the CDR3 DNA reads TGTGCCAGCAGCCTACCACTAGCGGGGGGGGTAGATACGCAGTATTTT.

The chain employs TRBV2 and TRBJ2-2, with a weak D call TRBD1 (5 bases). From germline, CDR1 is SNHLY and CDR2 FYNNEI. The CDR3 spans 16 residues. Trimming took off 2 bases at V and 5 bases at J, with 15 bases between the two ends. The CDR3, as DNA: TGTGCCAGCAGTGAACCGAGGACACTGGGGACCGGGGAGCTGTTTTTT. Translation gives CASSEPRTLGTGELFF. Variable domain in full (rest from reference TRBV2 and TRBJ2-2): EPEVTQTPSHQVTQMGQEVILRCVPISNHLYFYWYRQILGQKVEFLVSFYNNEISEKSEIFDDQFSVERPDGSNFTLKIRSTKLEDSAMYFCASSEPRTLGTGELFFGEGSRLTVL.

This chain links TRBV6-5 with TRBJ1-1; TRBD1 matches at 9 bases. Germline CDR1 and CDR2: MNHEY and SVGAGI. The CDR3 has 14 amino acids. Trimming at V came to 10 bases and at J to 1 base, leaving 7 bases not matched to a gene. The CDR3, as DNA: TGTGCCACCATCCAGGGACAGGGGAACACTGAAGCTTTCTTT. It codes for CATIQGQGNTEAFF.

The chain carries TRBV27 and TRBJ2-2; 8 positions match TRBD2. Germline V gene lookup returns CDR1 MNHEY and CDR2 SMNVEV (reference sequence). This CDR3 has 15 amino acids. Trimming took 2 bases from V and 3 from J; bases not matched to a gene: 2. CDR3 loop: CASSLRGGYTGELFF. The DNA for the CDR3 is TGTGCCAGCAGTTTACGGGGGGGGTACACCGGGGAGCTGTTTTTT.

The chain recombines TRBV4-2 with TRBJ2-3, with a possible D match to TRBD2 (7 bases). This CDR3 is 14 amino acids long. Germline-derived CDR1 and CDR2 are LGHNA and YNFKEQ. Trimming cost V 7 bases and J 1 base, with 12 bases left between them. DNA for the CDR3: TGTGCCAGCAAACGGGGGGCGGGCACAGATACGCAGTATTTT. Encoded protein: CASKRGAGTDTQYF.

The V call is TRBV9, the J call TRBJ2-3; D is perhaps TRBD2 (6 bases). In germline, CDR1 is SGDLS, CDR2 YYNGEE. Trimming took off 3 bases at V and 5 bases at J, with 16 bases between the two ends. This CDR3 has 15 residues. The CDR3: CASSATTRREDTQYF. The CDR3 nucleotides are TGTGCCAGCAGCGCGACGACTAGGAGGGAAGATACGCAGTATTTT. Variable domain in full (rest from reference TRBV9 and TRBJ2-3): DSGVTQTPKHLITATGQRVTLRCSPRSGDLSVYWYQQSLDQGLQFLIQYYNGEERAKGNILERFSAQQFPDLHSELNLSSLELGDSALYFCASSATTRREDTQYFGPGTRLTVL.

The V call is TRBV13, the J call TRBJ2-7, with 8 bases that match TRBD1. J lost 12 bases, V lost 2 bases, and 6 bases had no gene match. This CDR3 is 12 amino acids long. Germline V lookup: CDR1 PRHDT, CDR2 FYEKMQ (reference sequence). The CDR3 coding sequence is TGTGCCAGCAGCTTATCCAGGGGGCTTCGGTACTTC. This codes for CASSLSRGLRYF. Filled out from reference TRBV13 and TRBJ2-7, the complete variable domain reads AAGVIQSPRHLIKEKRETATLKCYPIPRHDTVYWYQQGPGQDPQFLISFYEKMQSDKGSIPDRFSAQQFSDYHSELNMSSLELGDSALYFCASSLSRGLRYFGPGTRLTVT.

J is TRBJ2-3 and V is TRBV20-1, with 11 bases that match TRBD2. The CDR3 loop spans 15 amino acids. V gave up 3 bases and J gave up 5 bases; unmatched junction bases: 7. Germline CDR1 and CDR2: DFQATT and SNEGSKA (reference sequence). CDR3 residues: CSASGLAGGIDTQYF. The DNA for the CDR3 is TGCAGTGCTAGTGGGCTAGCGGGGGGTATAGATACGCAGTATTTT.

This chain joins TRBV5-4 and TRBJ1-3, with D unresolved. Trimming shortened V by 0 bases and J by 3 bases, and 10 bases separated the two germline ends. The CDR3 is 15 residues long. Germline V CDR1 and CDR2: SGHNT, YYREEE (reference sequence). The CDR3 nucleotides are TGTGCCAGCAGCTTGGATATCGGCGGTGGAAACACCATATATTTT. As protein: CASSLDIGGGNTIYF.

V and J are TRBV2 and TRBJ2-7; 7 nucleotides align to TRBD2. The CDR3 sequence is 13 residues long. CDR1 SNHLY and CDR2 FYNNEI come from the germline V gene. V shed 3 bases and J 2 bases; nucleotides not matched to a gene: 1. CDR3 amino acids: CASSEGGPYEQYF. The DNA of the CDR3 is TGTGCCAGCAGTGAGGGAGGGCCCTACGAGCAGTACTTC.

The chain couples TRBV7-2 to TRBJ2-1, with 7 bases identical to TRBD2. The V gene end was trimmed by 3 bases and the J gene end by 8 bases; junction bases not matched to a gene: 4. This CDR3 is built from 13 residues. CDR1 is SGHTA and CDR2 is FQGNSA in the germline V gene. CDR3 loop: CASSFTSVHEQFF. CDR3 nucleotides: TGTGCCAGCAGCTTTACTAGCGTACATGAGCAGTTCTTC.

Written as DNA, the CDR3 is TGTGCCAGTAGTTCAGGGGACAGGGGAAATCAGCCCCAGCATTTT. Protein: CASSSGDRGNQPQHF. The chain has TRBV19 and TRBJ1-5; 10 bases match TRBD1. Germline CDR1 is LNHDA and CDR2 is SQIVND (reference sequence). Germline trimming cut 5 bases from V and 4 bases from J; bases unmatched to any gene: 5. This CDR3 comprises 15 residues. The full variable domain, its missing parts supplied by reference TRBV19 and TRBJ1-5, is DGGITQSPKYLFRKEGQNVTLSCEQNLNHDAMYWYRQDPGQGLRLIYYSQIVNDFQKGDIAEGYSVSREKKESFPLTVTSAQKNPTAFYLCASSSGDRGNQPQHFGDGTRLSIL.

Concerning this clone: The sample has other DNA sequences that encode this CDR3 too. The V and J genes are TRBV5-6 and TRBJ1-3; D ambiguous. The V and J ends lost 0 bases and 5 bases respectively, with 3 bases between them. Looked up from germline, CDR1 is SGHDT and CDR2 is YYEEEE. This CDR3 spans 12 amino acids. In nucleotides, the CDR3 is TGTGCCAGCAGCTTGGACAGAAACACCATATATTTT. Its protein is CASSLDRNTIYF.

The chain combines TRBV5-4 with TRBJ1-1; D gene ambiguous. Germline values: CDR1 SGHNT, CDR2 YYREEE (reference sequence). V was trimmed by 0 bases and J by 1 base, leaving 10 bases between them. The CDR3 is 15 amino acids. The CDR3 nucleotides are TGTGCCAGCAGCTTGGAGACTACAAGGAACACTGAAGCTTTCTTT. This gives the protein CASSLETTRNTEAFF. Filled out from reference TRBV5-4 and TRBJ1-1, the complete variable domain reads ETGVTQSPTHLIKTRGQQVTLRCSSQSGHNTVSWYQQALGQGPQFIFQYYREEENGRGNFPPRFSGLQFPNYSSELNVNALELDDSALYLCASSLETTRNTEAFFGQGTRLTVV.